This T cell receptor beta chain was recovered during a study of blood T cell repertoires in COVID-19. The wider study: Sites in the United States, Italy and Spain provided acute and convalescent COVID-19 samples. Nucleic acid was either cDNA or gDNA, and it came from T cells, B-cell-depleted T cells, or PBMCs.

The CDR3 sequence is 15 residues long. Trimming took 6 bases from V and 2 from J; bases not matched to a gene: 6. Germline CDR1 and CDR2: MNHEY and SVGAGI. Generated by immunoSEQ multiplex PCR, the TCRdb table keeps only in-frame clones and is missing some. This sample carries 30,000 to 45,000 clones, about 80% of them seen once, and the ten largest clones take roughly 2%. This receptor was obtained from a man aged 55 to 70 with active COVID-19. The sample comprised peripheral blood. V gene TRBV6-5 combines with J gene TRBJ2-2; 7 bases align to TRBD1. The CDR3, as DNA: TGTGCCAGCAGGATCACAGGGGTCAACACCGGGGAGCTGTTTTTT. Protein: CASRITGVNTGELFF.